These 12 T cell receptor beta chains originate from one sample sequenced in a study of metastatic and nonmetastatic thyroid tumors (dated by TCRdb to about 2020). None of the patients had been given any treatment before thyroid surgery. Libraries were prepared through PCR. The sequencer listed for this sample is Illumina HiSeq 4000. Using fastp trimming at Q25 and MiXCR clonotype assembly, TCRdb reanalyzed the public sequencing data and kept in-frame beta chains. In all, the sample holds roughly 15,000 clones, and approximately 27% of those were seen once. The top ten clonotypes cover roughly 23% of the sample. Source material: tumor tissue. These receptors all come from a female donor with papillary thyroid cancer or a benign thyroid nodule (not recorded which). Some clones in this sample may be carry-over from other donors' samples.

This chain links TRBV30 with TRBJ2-1, with D unresolved. V lost 5 bases, J lost 6 bases, and 11 bases lay in between. Germline loops: CDR1 GTSNPN, CDR2 SVGIG (reference sequence). This CDR3 is 12 amino acids long. CDR3 DNA sequence: TGTGCCTGGTCTCTGACCGGCAATGAGCAGTTCTTC. Protein product: CAWSLTGNEQFF.

Turning to this clone: The junction differs from germline at one of its ends, possibly a read error. This rearrangement joins TRBV20-1 to TRBJ1-2; D gene unclear. The CDR3 has 13 residues. Germline loops: CDR1 DFQATT, CDR2 SNEGSKA (reference sequence). The CDR3 region is CSARYIANYCYTF. CDR3 nucleotide sequence: TGCAGTGCTAGGTACATAGCTAACTATTGCTACACCTTC.

The chain uses TRBV20-1 and TRBJ2-7; TRBD2 agrees at 14 bases. The CDR3 runs 16 residues. V shed 4 bases, J shed 4 bases, and the junction held 9 bases outside the gene matches. Germline CDR1 is DFQATT and CDR2 is SNEGSKA (reference sequence). The CDR3 DNA sequence: TGCAGTGCTATCACAACCGGGACTAGCGGGAGTTACGAGCAGTACTTC. It specifies CSAITTGTSGSYEQYF.

The chain uses TRBV10-3 and TRBJ2-1; TRBD2 aligns across 8 bases. This CDR3 contains 16 residues. Germline V gives CDR1 ENHRY, CDR2 SYGVKD. V was pared by 2 bases and J by 6 bases, with 9 bases of the junction left unmatched. CDR3 bases: TGTGCCATCAGTGAGGTGTCGGGAGGGGGGAGCAATGAGCAGTTCTTC. Translating gives CAISEVSGGGSNEQFF.

This clone was counted ten times or more. The chain has TRBV7-3 and TRBJ2-6; 7 bases align to TRBD1. The CDR3 runs to 16 residues. CDR1 and CDR2 from the germline V gene are SGHTA and FQGTGA. The V segment lost 5 bases and the J segment 4 bases; nucleotides outside the gene matches: 8. The CDR3 DNA sequence: TGTGCCAGCAGCCGACAGGGTACGAGCGGGGCCAACGTCCTGACTTTC. Its translation: CASSRQGTSGANVLTF.

This clone showed up just a few times. This chain joins TRBV28 and TRBJ1-6; D ambiguous. The germline V gene has CDR1 MDHEN and CDR2 SYDVKM. V was shortened by 5 bases and J by 5 bases, with 4 bases between the two germline ends. The CDR3 sequence is 12 residues long. The CDR3 is CASSKHNSPLHF. The CDR3 DNA follows: TGTGCCAGCAGTAAACATAATTCACCCCTCCACTTT.

The table lists this clone with many counts. The J gene is TRBJ2-5, the V gene TRBV19, with TRBD2 identical over 8 bases. Trimming took 5 bases from V and 6 from J; bases not matched to a gene: 5. This CDR3 is 13 amino acids long. Germline assignment: CDR1 LNHDA and CDR2 SQIVND (reference sequence). The CDR3 DNA reads TGTGCCAGTAGTTGGACTAGCAGTCAGACCCAGTACTTC. As protein: CASSWTSSQTQYF.

This clone occurred many times. CDR3: CSARDRTGPMNTEAFF. The CDR3 coding sequence is TGCAGTGCTAGAGATCGCACAGGCCCCATGAACACTGAAGCTTTCTTT. The V and J genes are TRBV20-1 and TRBJ1-1, with D perhaps TRBD1 (5 bases). With 0 bases removed from V and 0 bases from J, the gap between germline ends came to 14 bases. The germline V gene encodes CDR1 DFQATT and CDR2 SNEGSKA (reference sequence). The CDR3 has 16 residues.

This clone was picked up many times. V usage is TRBV5-8 and J usage is TRBJ1-4; 9 positions match TRBD1. This CDR3 spans 15 amino acids. Germline CDR1 reads SGHTS; CDR2 reads YDEGEE. J gave up 7 bases and V 0 bases, and 4 bases lay outside the gene matches. The DNA for the CDR3 is TGTGCCAGCAGCTTGGCGGACAGGGGCGGTGAAAAACTGTTTTTT. Translating gives CASSLADRGGEKLFF.

This clone was detected only once. The chain is built from TRBV11-2 and TRBJ2-1, with D uncertain. Trimming took off 9 bases at V and 4 bases at J, with 16 bases between the two ends. This CDR3 is 14 amino acids long. Germline loops: CDR1 SGHAT, CDR2 FQNNGV. The chain's CDR3 is CARSPPASYNEQFF. The CDR3, as DNA: TGTGCCAGAAGCCCCCCGGCCTCGTACAATGAGCAGTTCTTC.

Relative to its sample, this clone is medium-sized. The V call is TRBV5-1, the J call TRBJ2-7; maybe TRBD2 (6 bases). Deletions cut 0 bases from V and 5 bases from J, with 15 bases between. The germline V gene encodes CDR1 SGHRS and CDR2 YFSETQ. The CDR3 spans 15 residues. CDR3 nucleotide sequence: TGCGCCAGCAGCTTGGCCCGCGGGATAAGAGACGAGCAGTACTTC. This encodes CASSLARGIRDEQYF.

J is TRBJ1-1 and V is TRBV11-2, with 7 bases matching TRBD1. Trimming removed 5 bases from V and 4 bases from J; junction bases left unmatched: 4. The CDR3 loop spans 13 amino acids. CDR1 and CDR2 from the germline V gene are SGHAT and FQNNGV. The CDR3 DNA follows: TGTGCCAGCAGCACCGACAGGGCCACTGAAGCTTTCTTT. Protein: CASSTDRATEAFF.